This passage covers 24 T cell receptor beta chains from one sample sequenced in a study of shared clonotypes between healthy human individuals. Repertoires were generated with immunoSEQ multiplex PCR, while TCRdb's copy carries only in-frame clones and drops some. The data hold about 1.5 million clones, with roughly 98% observed a single time. Sequenced sample: naive CD4+ T cells sorted from blood. Subset in this sample: CD45RA+ positively selected. The source is a man under 40 in good health.

The V call is TRBV27, the J call TRBJ2-7; TRBD2 aligns across 8 bases. The germline gives CDR1 MNHEY, CDR2 SMNVEV (reference sequence). The CDR3 is made up of 18 amino acids. V dropped 3 bases and J dropped 0; count of bases not matched to a gene: 13. For the CDR3, the DNA is TGTGCCAGCAGTTTGGGGAAATCTCTCCGGGAGGGCTCCTACGAGCAGTACTTC. It specifies CASSLGKSLREGSYEQYF.

The gene calls are TRBV11-3 and TRBJ2-2; 12 bases are shared with TRBD2. CDR1 and CDR2 from the germline V gene are SGHNT and YENEEA. This CDR3 region has 18 residues. The junction had 12 bases not matched to a gene; V was cut back by 5 bases and J by 5 bases. CDR3 nucleotide sequence: TGTGCCAGCAGCCTACTAGCGGGGGGTCTTACTTGGACCGGGGAGCTGTTTTTT. Protein sequence: CASSLLAGGLTWTGELFF.

This clone was detected once. CDR3 in amino acids: CASSSRLTDPKNIQYF. In DNA, the CDR3 is TGTGCCAGCTCATCACGATTAACAGACCCCAAAAACATTCAGTACTTC. The genes are TRBV18 and TRBJ2-4; D uncertain. Deletions cut 5 bases from V and 2 bases from J, with 16 bases between. The length of the CDR3 is 16 residues. Germline V gene lookup returns CDR1 KGHSH and CDR2 LQKENI. The full variable domain, rest sourced from reference TRBV18 and TRBJ2-4, is NAGVMQNPRHLVRRRGQEARLRCSPMKGHSHVYWYRQLPEEGLKFMVYLQKENIIDESGMPKERFSAEFPKEGPSILRIQQVVRGDSAAYFCASSSRLTDPKNIQYFGAGTRLSVL.

The genes are TRBV20-1 and TRBJ2-7, with no clear D. Germline V gene data show CDR1 as DFQATT and CDR2 as SNEGSKA (reference sequence). This CDR3 spans 11 amino acids. Deletions cut 1 base from V and 5 bases from J, with 6 bases between. CDR3: CSARAAHEQYF. The CDR3 coding sequence is TGCAGTGCTAGAGCTGCCCACGAGCAGTACTTC.

The rearrangement joins TRBV10-3 to TRBJ2-5, with 7 positions matching TRBD1. With V trimmed by 4 bases and J by 2 bases, 1 base remained unmatched. Germline V CDR1 and CDR2: ENHRY, SYGVKD. The CDR3 totals 13 residues. CDR3 residues: CAISGGQQETQYF. Written as DNA, the CDR3 is TGTGCCATCAGTGGGGGACAGCAAGAGACCCAGTACTTC.

Details on this clone: Distinct nucleotide sequences in the sample also encode this CDR3. The V call is TRBV28, the J call TRBJ2-7; D might be TRBD1 (6 bases). This CDR3 spans 13 amino acids. Germline-derived CDR1 and CDR2 are MDHEN and SYDVKM. The V end lost 5 bases, the J end lost 2 bases, and 10 bases lay between the germline ends. The CDR3 is CASSPPGAYEQYF. For the CDR3, the DNA is TGTGCCAGCAGTCCCCCAGGGGCCTACGAGCAGTACTTC.

The chain recombines TRBV7-9 with TRBJ1-3; no definite D call. This CDR3 contains 15 residues. Germline CDR1 is SEHNR and CDR2 is FQNEAQ (reference sequence). V gave up 11 bases and J gave up 3 bases, with 20 bases separating them. The CDR3 is CACDRRPGDGNTIYF. CDR3 bases: TGTGCCTGCGATAGGAGACCAGGAGATGGAAACACCATATATTTT. Full variable domain (outside the CDR3, taken from reference TRBV7-9 and TRBJ1-3): DTGVSQNPRHKITKRGQNVTFRCDPISEHNRLYWYRQTLGQGPEFLTYFQNEAQLEKSRLLSDRFSAERPKGSFSTLEIQRTEQGDSAMYLCACDRRPGDGNTIYFGEGSWLTVV.

The V call is TRBV27, the J call TRBJ2-1; D is unresolved. CDR1 and CDR2 (germline): MNHEY, SMNVEV (reference sequence). Between the trimmed V and J ends, which lost 8 bases and 0 bases, there was a span of 17 bases. The CDR3 consists of 16 residues. The CDR3 coding sequence is TGTGCCAGCGGGCGGTTAGGCGGAAGCTCCTACAATGAGCAGTTCTTC. Protein product: CASGRLGGSSYNEQFF.

V gene TRBV5-1 combines with J gene TRBJ2-2, with unresolved D. The CDR3 contains 15 residues. Trimming cost V 4 bases and J 1 base, with 11 bases left between them. In germline, CDR1 is SGHRS, CDR2 YFSETQ. In DNA, the CDR3 is TGCGCCAGCAGCGGCCCGACCTTGAACACCGGGGAGCTGTTTTTT. Encoded protein: CASSGPTLNTGELFF.

The chain joins TRBV2 to TRBJ2-5, with a weak D call TRBD2 (5 bases). Trimming left V 5 bases short and J 4 bases short, with 14 bases between. Germline V gene sequence: CDR1 SNHLY, CDR2 FYNNEI. The CDR3 runs 14 residues. CDR3 loop: CASSTPGVGETQYF. The DNA for the CDR3 is TGTGCCAGCAGTACCCCCGGGGTCGGAGAGACCCAGTACTTC.

The chain links TRBV29-1 to TRBJ2-1, with 10 bases matching TRBD2. Germline assignment: CDR1 SQVTM and CDR2 ANQGSEA. The CDR3 runs 15 residues. Trimming cost V 5 bases and J 3 bases; bases outside gene matches: 7. CDR3 bases: TGCAGCGTTTACCCTACTAGCGGGATCTACAATGAGCAGTTCTTC. Translation: CSVYPTSGIYNEQFF.

The chain combines TRBV19 with TRBJ2-7; possible D gene TRBD2, 5 bases. This CDR3 is 13 amino acids long. In germline, CDR1 is LNHDA, CDR2 SQIVND (reference sequence). V dropped 6 bases and J dropped 1 base, with 10 bases sitting between them. CDR3 in DNA: TGTGCCAGTAGGTCTCCGGGATCCTACGAGCAGTACTTC. Translated: CASRSPGSYEQYF.

The CDR3 region has the DNA TGTGCCAGCTCAGAGTGGACAGGGCAAAATGAAAAACTGTTTTTT. Translated, it gives CASSEWTGQNEKLFF. The chain carries TRBV18 and TRBJ1-4, with TRBD1 matching 8 bases. J lost 5 bases, V lost 5 bases, and 7 bases had no gene match. The CDR3 is 15 residues long. Germline-derived CDR1 and CDR2 are KGHSH and LQKENI.

The chain combines TRBV10-2 with TRBJ2-1; D gene uncertain. The CDR3 covers 15 residues. V gave up 7 bases and J gave up 0 bases, with 13 bases separating them. Germline V gives CDR1 WSHSY, CDR2 SAAADI. The CDR3 DNA sequence: TGCGCCAGCACCACCTGGCGGAGCTCCTACAATGAGCAGTTCTTC. As protein: CASTTWRSSYNEQFF.

This chain uses TRBV5-6 with TRBJ1-2; D call uncertain. Trimming stripped 1 base from V and 0 bases from J, with 13 bases between. Looked up from germline, CDR1 is SGHDT and CDR2 is YYEEEE. CDR3 length equals 16 residues. CDR3 bases: TGTGCCAGCAGCTTGTCGCGTCCTCCCACTAACTATGGCTACACCTTC. Translating it yields CASSLSRPPTNYGYTF.

V usage is TRBV2 and J usage is TRBJ1-1; D gene uncertain. Germline loops: CDR1 SNHLY, CDR2 FYNNEI. The CDR3 contains 11 residues. V lost 10 bases, J lost 2 bases, and 8 bases lay in between. Here the CDR3 DNA reads TGTGCCATTAGAAGAAACACTGAAGCTTTCTTT. Translated, it gives CAIRRNTEAFF.

This rearrangement joins TRBV6-6 to TRBJ2-1; D is perhaps TRBD2 (5 bases). Deletions cut 2 bases from V and 8 bases from J, with 16 bases between. CDR1 and CDR2 (germline): MNHNY, SVGAGI (reference sequence). The CDR3 spans 15 residues. The CDR3 DNA reads as TGTGCCAGCAGTTACGGACTGGTAACAACGGATGAGCAGTTCTTC. Its translation: CASSYGLVTTDEQFF.

The V call is TRBV29-1, the J call TRBJ2-7; TRBD1 matches at 11 bases. CDR3 size: 13 residues. The V and J ends lost 4 bases and 3 bases, in that order; junction bases with no gene match: 2. Germline values: CDR1 SQVTM, CDR2 ANQGSEA. The DNA of the CDR3 is TGCAGCGTTGGGGACAGGGGGGGCTACGAGCAGTACTTC. Its translation is CSVGDRGGYEQYF.

This chain uses TRBV9 with TRBJ2-1; 8 bases fit TRBD1. The CDR3 contains 15 residues. Germline CDR1 and CDR2: SGDLS and YYNGEE. V shed 4 bases and J 7 bases; nucleotides not matched to a gene: 10. The CDR3 region has the DNA TGTGCCAGCAGCCCGGGGGCAGGGGGCTTAAATGAGCAGTTCTTC. It translates to CASSPGAGGLNEQFF.

The genes are TRBV10-2 and TRBJ2-3; 11 positions agree with TRBD2. This CDR3 has 15 amino acids. Germline V gene lookup returns CDR1 WSHSY and CDR2 SAAADI. Trimming cost V 7 bases and J 3 bases; bases outside gene matches: 6. The CDR3 sequence: CASTSTSGITDTQYF. CDR3 DNA: TGCGCCAGCACCTCGACTAGCGGGATTACAGATACGCAGTATTTT.

In its sample, this clone was seen once. The chain has TRBV11-3 and TRBJ2-2; D might be TRBD1 (5 bases). Germline CDR1 reads SGHNT; CDR2 reads YENEEA. The CDR3 runs to 11 residues. Trimming removed 6 bases from V and 6 bases from J, with 5 bases in between. DNA for the CDR3: TGTGCCAGCAGGGGGCCCGGGGAGCTGTTTTTT. Its translation: CASRGPGELFF.

In nucleotides, the CDR3 is TGTGCCAGCAGCTTAATGACGGACAATGAGCAGTTCTTC. Its translation is CASSLMTDNEQFF. The J gene is TRBJ2-1, the V gene TRBV11-3; D is unclear. Between the trimmed V and J ends, which lost 2 bases and 5 bases, there was a span of 7 bases. Looked up from germline, CDR1 is SGHNT and CDR2 is YENEEA. CDR3 size: 13 residues.

As for this clone: The same CDR3 also results from other DNA sequences found in this sample. The V call is TRBV20-1, the J call TRBJ2-7; D is possibly TRBD1 or TRBD2 (5 bases each). V was pared by 3 bases and J by 2 bases, with 5 bases between. Germline V gives CDR1 DFQATT, CDR2 SNEGSKA (reference sequence). The CDR3 totals 11 residues. DNA for the CDR3: TGCAGTGCTAGGGGGGCCTACGAGCAGTACTTC. It is translated as CSARGAYEQYF.

The V gene is TRBV18, the J gene TRBJ2-5; D may be TRBD1 (5 bases). Trimming took off 2 bases at V and 2 bases at J, with 12 bases between the two ends. The germline CDR1 and CDR2 sequences are KGHSH and LQKENI. This CDR3 contains 15 residues. Here the CDR3 DNA reads TGTGCCAGCTCACCAAAGTTCGCAGGGCAAGAGACCCAGTACTTC. Protein: CASSPKFAGQETQYF.